This entry lists 9 T cell receptor beta chains sequenced from one sample in a study of CD8 T cells in Susac syndrome. Random hexamers primed reverse transcription of about 0.45 to 1 ug RNA. TCRdb reanalysed the immunoSEQ multiplex PCR reads using MiXCR and keeps one entry per CDR3 protein. Altogether some 22,000 distinct CDR3 sequences are present, about 92% being singletons, with the ten largest covering under 0.3%. What was sequenced was CD8+ T cells from PBMCs. Receptors were obtained from a human donor in good health.

This rearrangement joins TRBV9 to TRBJ2-1, with 13 bases aligning to TRBD2. The V gene's germline CDR1 is SGDLS and CDR2 YYNGEE. V trimming: 3 bases; J trimming: 4 bases; junction bases outside the gene matches: 7. The CDR3 is 17 amino acids. DNA for the CDR3: TGTGCCAGCAGCGACGGGACTAGCGGGACCGTATACAATGAGCAGTTCTTC. Residues: CASSDGTSGTVYNEQFF.

This clonotype has just a few counts. V is TRBV12-3 or TRBV12-4 and J is TRBJ2-7; no clear D. Trimming removed 3 bases from V and 3 bases from J, with 6 bases in between. The CDR3 is 12 residues long. CDR3 DNA: TGTGCCAGCAGTTTGTCCCTCTACGAGCAGTACTTC. Translated: CASSLSLYEQYF.

The chain uses TRBV2 and TRBJ2-1; D is perhaps TRBD1 (5 bases). The V end was cut by 4 bases, the J end by 4 bases, with 17 bases between. CDR3 length: 16 residues. In germline, CDR1 is SNHLY, CDR2 FYNNEI. The CDR3: CASSVSMSREYNEQFF. CDR3 DNA sequence: TGTGCCAGCAGTGTATCAATGAGCAGGGAATACAATGAGCAGTTCTTC.

The gene calls are TRBV5-1 and TRBJ2-7, with 8 bases fitting TRBD1. There are 15 residues in the CDR3. Germline CDR1 and CDR2: SGHRS and YFSETQ. V lost 0 bases, J lost 2 bases, and 4 bases stayed unmatched. The CDR3 sequence: CASSLGPTGAYEQYF. DNA for the CDR3: TGCGCCAGCAGCTTGGGGCCGACAGGGGCCTACGAGCAGTACTTC.

The V and J genes are TRBV20-1 and TRBJ2-1; 7 positions agree with TRBD2. The CDR3 runs to 15 residues. With 5 bases clipped from V and 3 bases from J, the junction kept 10 bases outside the gene matches. Germline V gene lookup returns CDR1 DFQATT and CDR2 SNEGSKA (reference sequence). The CDR3: CSAWGLADLYNEQFF. For the CDR3, the DNA is TGCAGTGCTTGGGGCCTAGCGGACCTCTACAATGAGCAGTTCTTC.

The chain has TRBV12-3 or TRBV12-4 and TRBJ2-1, with 8 bases that match TRBD2. V dropped 4 bases and J dropped 0; count of bases not matched to a gene: 17. This CDR3 comprises 20 residues. The CDR3, as DNA: TGTGCCAGCAGTTCGGGGTGGAGCGGGGGAAGGTGGAGCTCCTACAATGAGCAGTTCTTC. Translated: CASSSGWSGGRWSSYNEQFF.

The J gene is TRBJ2-7, the V gene TRBV5-6; TRBD1 agrees at 12 bases. The germline gives CDR1 SGHDT, CDR2 YYEEEE. J gave up 2 bases and V 6 bases, and 3 bases lay outside the gene matches. This CDR3 region has 14 residues. CDR3 DNA sequence: TGTGCCAGCACTGGGACAGGGGGCACCTACGAGCAGTACTTC. Amino acid sequence: CASTGTGGTYEQYF.

The V call is TRBV6-2 or TRBV6-3, the J call TRBJ2-3; D gene ambiguous. This CDR3 has 15 residues. CDR1 is MNHEY and CDR2 is SVGEGT in the germline V gene. V was trimmed by 6 bases and J by 2 bases, leaving 15 bases between them. In nucleotides, the CDR3 is TGTGCCAGCAGGTTAGGTTCCGTCGACACAGATACGCAGTATTTT. As protein: CASRLGSVDTDTQYF.

CDR3 region: CASSYEGAGELFF. The CDR3 DNA is TGTGCCAGCAGTTACGAGGGGGCCGGGGAGCTGTTTTTT. The rearrangement uses TRBV6-5 and TRBJ2-2; D is possibly TRBD1 (6 bases). Germline CDR1 reads MNHEY; CDR2 reads SVGAGI. V gave up 2 bases and J gave up 6 bases, with 7 bases separating them. The CDR3 contains 13 residues.